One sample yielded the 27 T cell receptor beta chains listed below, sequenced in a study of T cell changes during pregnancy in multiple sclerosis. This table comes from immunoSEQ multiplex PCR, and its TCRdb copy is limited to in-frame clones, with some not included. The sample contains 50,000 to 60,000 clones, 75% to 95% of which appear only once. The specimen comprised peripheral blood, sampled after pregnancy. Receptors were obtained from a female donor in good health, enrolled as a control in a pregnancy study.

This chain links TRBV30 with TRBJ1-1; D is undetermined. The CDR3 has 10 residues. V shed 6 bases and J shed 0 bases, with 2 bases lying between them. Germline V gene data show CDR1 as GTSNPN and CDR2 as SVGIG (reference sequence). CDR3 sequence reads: CACMNTEAFF. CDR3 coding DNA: TGTGCCTGTATGAACACTGAAGCTTTCTTT.

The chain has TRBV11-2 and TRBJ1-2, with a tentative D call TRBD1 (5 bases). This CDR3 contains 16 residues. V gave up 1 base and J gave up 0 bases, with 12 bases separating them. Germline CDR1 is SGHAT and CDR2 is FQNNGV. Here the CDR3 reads CASSLVMRTSNYGYTF. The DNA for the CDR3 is TGTGCCAGCAGCTTAGTAATGAGGACATCTAACTATGGCTACACCTTC.

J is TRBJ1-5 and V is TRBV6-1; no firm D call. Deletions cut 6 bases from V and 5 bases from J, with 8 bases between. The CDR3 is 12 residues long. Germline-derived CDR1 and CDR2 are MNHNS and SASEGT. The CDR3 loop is CASRAKDQPQHF. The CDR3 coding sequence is TGTGCCAGCAGGGCAAAAGATCAGCCCCAGCATTTT.

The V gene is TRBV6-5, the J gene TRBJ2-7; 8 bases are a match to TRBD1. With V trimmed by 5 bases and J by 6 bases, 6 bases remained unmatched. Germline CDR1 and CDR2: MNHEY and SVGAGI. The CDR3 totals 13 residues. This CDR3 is CASSRTGLAEQYF. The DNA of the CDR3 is TGTGCCAGCAGTCGGACAGGGCTGGCCGAGCAGTACTTC.

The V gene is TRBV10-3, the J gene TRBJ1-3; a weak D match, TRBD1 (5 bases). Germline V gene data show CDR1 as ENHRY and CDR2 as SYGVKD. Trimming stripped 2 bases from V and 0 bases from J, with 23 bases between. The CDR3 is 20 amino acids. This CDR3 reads CAISESLYSAGPYSGNTIYF. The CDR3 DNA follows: TGTGCCATCAGTGAGAGCCTCTACTCGGCAGGGCCCTACTCTGGAAACACCATATATTTT.

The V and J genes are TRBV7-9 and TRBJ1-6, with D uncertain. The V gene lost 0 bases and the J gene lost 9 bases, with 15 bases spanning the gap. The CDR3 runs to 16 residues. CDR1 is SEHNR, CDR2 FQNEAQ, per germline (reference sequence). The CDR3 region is CASSLAGGIVGSPLHF. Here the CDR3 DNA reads TGTGCCAGCAGCTTAGCGGGAGGGATCGTCGGTTCACCCCTCCACTTT. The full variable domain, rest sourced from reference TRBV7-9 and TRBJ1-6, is DTGVSQNPRHKITKRGQNVTFRCDPISEHNRLYWYRQTLGQGPEFLTYFQNEAQLEKSRLLSDRFSAERPKGSFSTLEIQRTEQGDSAMYLCASSLAGGIVGSPLHFGNGTRLTVT.

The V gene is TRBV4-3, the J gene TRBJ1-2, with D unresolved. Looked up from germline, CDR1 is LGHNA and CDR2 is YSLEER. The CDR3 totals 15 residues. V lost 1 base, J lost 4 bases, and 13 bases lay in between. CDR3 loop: CASSQVEMSSYGYTF. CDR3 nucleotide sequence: TGCGCCAGCAGCCAAGTGGAGATGTCGTCCTATGGCTACACCTTC.

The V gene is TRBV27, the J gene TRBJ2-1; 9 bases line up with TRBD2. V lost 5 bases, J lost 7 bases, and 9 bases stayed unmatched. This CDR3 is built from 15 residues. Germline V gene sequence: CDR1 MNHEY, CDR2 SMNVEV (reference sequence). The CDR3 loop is CASSKGAGGVNEQFF. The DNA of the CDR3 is TGTGCCAGCAGTAAGGGGGCGGGAGGGGTGAATGAGCAGTTCTTC.

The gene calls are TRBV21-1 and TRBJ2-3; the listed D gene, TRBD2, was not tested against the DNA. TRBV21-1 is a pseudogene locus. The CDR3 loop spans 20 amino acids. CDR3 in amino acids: CASSKIFRGTSGGPTDTQYF. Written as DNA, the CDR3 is TGTGCCAGCAGCAAAATTTTTAGGGGGACTAGCGGGGGTCCGACAGATACGCAGTATTTT.

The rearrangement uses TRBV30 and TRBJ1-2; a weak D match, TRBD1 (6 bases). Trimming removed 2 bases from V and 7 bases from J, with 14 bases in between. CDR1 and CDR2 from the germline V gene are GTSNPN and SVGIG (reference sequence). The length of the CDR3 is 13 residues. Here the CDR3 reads CAWSLRGSGGYTF. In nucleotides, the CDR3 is TGTGCCTGGAGTCTCAGGGGTTCGGGTGGCTACACCTTC. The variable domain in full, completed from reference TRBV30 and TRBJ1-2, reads SQTIHQWPATLVQPVGSPLSLECTVEGTSNPNLYWYRQAAGRGLQLLFYSVGIGQISSEVPQNLSASRPQDRQFILSSKKLLLSDSGFYLCAWSLRGSGGYTFGSGTRLTVV.

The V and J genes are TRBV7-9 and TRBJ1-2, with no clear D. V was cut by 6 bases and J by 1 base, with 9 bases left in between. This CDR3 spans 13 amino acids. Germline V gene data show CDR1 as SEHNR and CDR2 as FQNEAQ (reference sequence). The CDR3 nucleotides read TGTGCCAGCAGTGCCATCGGTAACTATGGCTACACCTTC. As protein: CASSAIGNYGYTF.

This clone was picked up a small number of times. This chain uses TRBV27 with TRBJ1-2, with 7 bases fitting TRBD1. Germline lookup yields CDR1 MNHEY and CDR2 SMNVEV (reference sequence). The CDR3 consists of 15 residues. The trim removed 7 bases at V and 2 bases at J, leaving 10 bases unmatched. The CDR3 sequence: CASNSQTGTNYGYTF. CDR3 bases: TGTGCCAGCAATTCCCAGACAGGGACCAACTATGGCTACACCTTC.

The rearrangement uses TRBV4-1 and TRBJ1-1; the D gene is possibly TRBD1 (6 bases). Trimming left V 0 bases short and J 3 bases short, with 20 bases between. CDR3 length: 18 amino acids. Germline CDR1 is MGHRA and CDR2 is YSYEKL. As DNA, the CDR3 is TGCGCCAGCAGCCAAGATTCGGGGGGGGCTCGTGGGGACACTGAAGCTTTCTTT. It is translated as CASSQDSGGARGDTEAFF.

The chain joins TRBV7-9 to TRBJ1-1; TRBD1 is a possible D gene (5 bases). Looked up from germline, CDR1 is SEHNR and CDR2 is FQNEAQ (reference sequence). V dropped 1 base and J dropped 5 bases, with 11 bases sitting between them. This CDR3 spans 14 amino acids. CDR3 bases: TGTGCCAGCAGCTTAGAAACAGGAGGGACTGAAGCTTTCTTT. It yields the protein CASSLETGGTEAFF.

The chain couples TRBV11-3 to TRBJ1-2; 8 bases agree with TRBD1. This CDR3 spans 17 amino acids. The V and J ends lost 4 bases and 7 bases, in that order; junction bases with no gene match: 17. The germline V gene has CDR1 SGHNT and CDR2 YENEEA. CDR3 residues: CASSSATGGRFISGYTF. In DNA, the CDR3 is TGTGCCAGCAGCTCGGCTACAGGGGGAAGATTTATAAGTGGCTACACCTTC. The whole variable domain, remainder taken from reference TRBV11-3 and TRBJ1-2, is EAGVVQSPRYKIIEKKQPVAFWCNPISGHNTLYWYLQNLGQGPELLIRYENEEAVDDSQLPKDRFSAERLKGVDSTLKIQPAELGDSAVYLCASSSATGGRFISGYTFGSGTRLTVV.

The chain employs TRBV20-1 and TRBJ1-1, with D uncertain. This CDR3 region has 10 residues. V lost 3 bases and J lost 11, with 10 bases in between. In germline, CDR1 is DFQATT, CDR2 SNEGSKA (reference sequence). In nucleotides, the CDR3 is TGCAGTGCTAGTAATCAGTTGGCTTTCTTT. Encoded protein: CSASNQLAFF.

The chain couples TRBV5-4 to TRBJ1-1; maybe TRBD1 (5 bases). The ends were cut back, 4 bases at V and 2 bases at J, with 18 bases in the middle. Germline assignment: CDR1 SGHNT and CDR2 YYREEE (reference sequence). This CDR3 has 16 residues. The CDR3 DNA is TGTGCCAGCAGCCAACAAAGGGGCGCGTCAAACACTGAAGCTTTCTTT. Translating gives CASSQQRGASNTEAFF.

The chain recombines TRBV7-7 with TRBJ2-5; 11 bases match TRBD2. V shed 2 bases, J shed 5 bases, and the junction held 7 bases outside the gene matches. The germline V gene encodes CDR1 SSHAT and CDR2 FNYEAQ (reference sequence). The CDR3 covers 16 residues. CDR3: CASSLIAGGPWETQYF. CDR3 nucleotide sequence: TGTGCCAGCAGCTTAATAGCGGGAGGGCCGTGGGAGACCCAGTACTTC.

Here the CDR3 DNA reads TGTGCCAGCAGCCAATCCATCCCCCGGGACAGGGTCGACGAGCAGTACTTC. Amino acid sequence: CASSQSIPRDRVDEQYF. The rearrangement uses TRBV4-2 and TRBJ2-7; TRBD1 matches at 9 bases. The CDR3 is 17 amino acids. Germline assignment: CDR1 LGHNA and CDR2 YNFKEQ. J lost 5 bases, V lost 2 bases, and 13 bases had no gene match.

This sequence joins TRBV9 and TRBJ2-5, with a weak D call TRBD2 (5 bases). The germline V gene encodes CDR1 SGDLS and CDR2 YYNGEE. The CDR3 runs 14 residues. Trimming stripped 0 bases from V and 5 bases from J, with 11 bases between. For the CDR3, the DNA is TGTGCCAGCAGCGTAGATCCTACGGGGGAGACCCAGTACTTC. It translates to CASSVDPTGETQYF.

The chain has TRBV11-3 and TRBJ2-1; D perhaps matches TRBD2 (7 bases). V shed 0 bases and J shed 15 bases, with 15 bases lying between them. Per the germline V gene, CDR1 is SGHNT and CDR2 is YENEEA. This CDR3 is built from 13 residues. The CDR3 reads CASSLEGAGVRFF. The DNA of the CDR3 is TGTGCCAGCAGCTTAGAGGGGGCGGGAGTAAGGTTCTTC. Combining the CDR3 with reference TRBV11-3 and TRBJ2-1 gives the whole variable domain EAGVVQSPRYKIIEKKQPVAFWCNPISGHNTLYWYLQNLGQGPELLIRYENEEAVDDSQLPKDRFSAERLKGVDSTLKIQPAELGDSAVYLCASSLEGAGVRFFGPGTRLTVL.

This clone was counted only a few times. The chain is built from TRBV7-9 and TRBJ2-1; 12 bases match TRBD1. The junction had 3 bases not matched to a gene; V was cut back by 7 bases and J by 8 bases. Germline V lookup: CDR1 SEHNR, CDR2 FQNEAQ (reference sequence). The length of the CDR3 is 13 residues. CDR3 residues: CASTGTGGDEQFF. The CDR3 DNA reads TGTGCCAGCACCGGGACAGGGGGCGATGAGCAGTTCTTC.

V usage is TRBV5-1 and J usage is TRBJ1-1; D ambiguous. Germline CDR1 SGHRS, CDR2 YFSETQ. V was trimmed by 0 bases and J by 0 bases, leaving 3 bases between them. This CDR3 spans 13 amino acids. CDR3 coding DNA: TGCGCCAGCAGCTTGGATATGAACACTGAAGCTTTCTTT. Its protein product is CASSLDMNTEAFF.

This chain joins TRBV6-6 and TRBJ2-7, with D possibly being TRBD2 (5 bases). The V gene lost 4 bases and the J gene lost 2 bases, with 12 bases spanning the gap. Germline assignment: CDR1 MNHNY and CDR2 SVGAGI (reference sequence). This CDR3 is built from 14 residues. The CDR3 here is CASSSRGSAYEQYF. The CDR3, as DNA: TGTGCCAGCAGTTCCCGGGGTAGCGCCTACGAGCAGTACTTC.

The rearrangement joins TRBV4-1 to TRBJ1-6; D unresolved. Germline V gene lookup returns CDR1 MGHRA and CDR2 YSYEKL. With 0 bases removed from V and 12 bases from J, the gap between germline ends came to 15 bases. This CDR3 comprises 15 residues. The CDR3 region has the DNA TGCGCCAGCAGCCAAGAAGAAGTTCTTCTAGGACCCCTCCACTTT. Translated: CASSQEEVLLGPLHF.

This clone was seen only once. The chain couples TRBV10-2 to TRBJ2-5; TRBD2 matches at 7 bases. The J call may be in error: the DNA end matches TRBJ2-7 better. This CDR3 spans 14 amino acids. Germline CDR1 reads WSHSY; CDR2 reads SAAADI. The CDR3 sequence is CASSPSGGSYEQYF. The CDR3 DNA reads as TGCGCCAGCAGCCCCTCCGGGGGGAGCTACGAGCAGTACTTC.

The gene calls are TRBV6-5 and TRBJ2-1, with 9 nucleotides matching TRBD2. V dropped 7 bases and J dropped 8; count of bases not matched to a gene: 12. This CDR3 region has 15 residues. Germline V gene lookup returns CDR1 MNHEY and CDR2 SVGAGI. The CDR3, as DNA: TGTGCCAGCAACCCTAGCGGGGCTGTAAGGGATGAGCAGTTCTTC. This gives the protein CASNPSGAVRDEQFF.